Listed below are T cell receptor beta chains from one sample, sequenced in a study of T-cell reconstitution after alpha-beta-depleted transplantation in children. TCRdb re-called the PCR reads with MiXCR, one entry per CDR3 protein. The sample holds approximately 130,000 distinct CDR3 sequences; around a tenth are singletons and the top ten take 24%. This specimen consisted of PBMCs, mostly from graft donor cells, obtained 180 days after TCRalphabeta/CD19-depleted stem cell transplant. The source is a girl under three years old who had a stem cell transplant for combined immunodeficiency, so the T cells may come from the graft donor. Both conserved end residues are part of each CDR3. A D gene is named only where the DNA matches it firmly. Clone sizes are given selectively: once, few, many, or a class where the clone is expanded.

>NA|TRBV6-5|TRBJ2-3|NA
TGTGCCAGCAGTTACGGTTGGATCAAAACAGATACGCAGTATTTT
CASSYGWIKTDTQYF
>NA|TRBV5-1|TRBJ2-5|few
TGCGCCAGCAGCTTGCGTGCAGGACGACAAGAGACCCAGTACTTC
CASSLRAGRQETQYF
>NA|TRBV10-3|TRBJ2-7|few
TGTGCCATCAGTGCGGCAGACGAGCAGTACTTC
CAISAADEQYF
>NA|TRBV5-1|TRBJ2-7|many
TGCGCCAGCTCTGGGGGCCTCTACGAGCAGTACTTC
CASSGGLYEQYF
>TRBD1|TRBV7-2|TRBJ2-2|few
TGTGCCAGCAGCTCCGGGACAGGGGCCGGGGAGCTGTTTTTT
CASSSGTGAGELFF
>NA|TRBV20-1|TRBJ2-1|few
TGCAGTGCTAGAGATCCCGGGACACTGAGCTCCTACAATGAGCAGTTCTTC
CSARDPGTLSSYNEQFF
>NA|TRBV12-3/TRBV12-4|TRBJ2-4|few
TGTGCCAGCAGTTTTGGGCGGACCAAAAACATTCAGTACTTC
CASSFGRTKNIQYF
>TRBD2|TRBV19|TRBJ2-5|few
TGTGCCAGTAGTATTAAGCGGGGGACCAGCCAAGAGACCCAGTACTTC
CASSIKRGTSQETQYF
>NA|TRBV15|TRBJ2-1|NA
TGTGCCACCAGCAGTCCTCTGGGACCAAACTCCTACAATGAGCAGTTCTTC
CATSSPLGPNSYNEQFF
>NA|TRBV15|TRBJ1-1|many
TGTGCCACCAGCGTGGGATACACTGAAGCTTTCTTT
CATSVGYTEAFF
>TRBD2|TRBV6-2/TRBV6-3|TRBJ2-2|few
TGTGCCAGCAGTACGGACCTAAGGCGGGGGAAGACCGGGGAGCTGTTTTTT
CASSTDLRRGKTGELFF
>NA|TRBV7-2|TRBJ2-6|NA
TGTGCCAGCAGCGCATTTCCCGGGGCCAACGTCCTGACTTTC
CASSAFPGANVLTF
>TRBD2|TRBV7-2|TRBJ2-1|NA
TGTGCCAGCAGCCTACCGGTGGGTGCGGGGGGCTACAATGAGCAGTTCTTC
CASSLPVGAGGYNEQFF
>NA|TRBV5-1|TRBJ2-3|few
TGCGCCAGCAGCTTGGTTAAAGGACTCCTCGAGGATACGCAGTATTTT
CASSLVKGLLEDTQYF
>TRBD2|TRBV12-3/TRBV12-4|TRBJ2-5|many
TGTGCCAGCAGCCTACTAGCGGGACCACGAGAGACCCAGTACTTC
CASSLLAGPRETQYF
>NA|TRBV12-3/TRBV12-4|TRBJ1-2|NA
TGTGCCAGCAGTTTGGTCGGCTTTTACTATGGCTACACCTTC
CASSLVGFYYGYTF
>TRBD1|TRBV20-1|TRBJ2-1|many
TGCAGTGCCGGACAGGGTTACAATGAGCAGTTCTTC
CSAGQGYNEQFF
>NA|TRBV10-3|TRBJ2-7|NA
TGTGCCATCAGTCCCGTACGGGACTCACGGCGGTACGAGCAGTACTTC
CAISPVRDSRRYEQYF
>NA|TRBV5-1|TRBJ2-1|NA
TGCGCCAGCAGCTTGGTGGGTAGCGGAGCCCCCTCCTACAATGAGCAGTTCTTC
CASSLVGSGAPSYNEQFF
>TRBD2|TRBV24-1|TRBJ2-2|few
TGTGCCACCACGCCGGGAGGGGGAGACACCGGGGAGCTGTTTTTT
CATTPGGGDTGELFF
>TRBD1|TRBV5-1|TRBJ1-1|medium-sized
TGCGCCAGCAGCTTGGAGGGGGCAATAGTCACTGAAGCTTTCTTT
CASSLEGAIVTEAFF
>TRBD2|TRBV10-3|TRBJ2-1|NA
TGTGCCATCAGCGATCCGGGACTAGCGGGAGATTCCTACAATGAGCAGTTCTTC
CAISDPGLAGDSYNEQFF
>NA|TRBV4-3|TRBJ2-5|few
TGCGCCAGCAGCCAAGGGCCGGAGACCCAGTACTTC
CASSQGPETQYF
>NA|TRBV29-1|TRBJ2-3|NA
TGCAGCGTTGAACCAGGGACTAGCACAGATACGCAGTATTTT
CSVEPGTSTDTQYF
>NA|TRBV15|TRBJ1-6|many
TGTGCCACCAGCAGAGATAGCACGTTTTCACCCCTCCACTTT
CATSRDSTFSPLHF
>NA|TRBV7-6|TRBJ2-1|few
TGTGCCAGCAGCTTTACTAGTCTATCCGGGGCGACTGCCTACAATGAGCAGTTCTTC
CASSFTSLSGATAYNEQFF
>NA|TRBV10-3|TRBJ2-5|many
TGTGCCACGCTAGGGGAGACCCAGTACTTC
CATLGETQYF